A single sample is the source of the 9 T cell receptor beta chains below, sequenced in a study of T cell responses to AZD1222 COVID-19 vaccine. The method was immunoSEQ multiplex PCR; TCRdb's version includes in-frame clones alone and lacks a portion of them. The sample includes roughly 150,000 clones, 80% to 95% of them seen just once. The specimen comprised peripheral blood, sampled 28 days after the second AZD1222 dose. These receptors all come from an adult who received the AZD1222 COVID-19 vaccine.

In the case of this clone: Additional DNA sequences in this sample encode the identical CDR3. The chain has TRBV28 and TRBJ2-7; no reliable D call. Germline V gene sequence: CDR1 MDHEN, CDR2 SYDVKM. CDR3 size: 12 residues. The germline V and J ends were trimmed by 3 bases and 0 bases, with 3 bases remaining between them. CDR3 loop: CASSLVSYEQYF. In DNA, the CDR3 is TGTGCCAGCAGTTTGGTCTCCTACGAGCAGTACTTC.

The V and J genes are TRBV6-5 and TRBJ2-2; D perhaps matches TRBD1 (6 bases). This CDR3 has 15 residues. Germline CDR1 reads MNHEY; CDR2 reads SVGAGI. V lost 6 bases, J lost 4 bases, and 15 bases lay in between. This CDR3 reads CASRQTHRVTGELFF. In DNA, the CDR3 is TGTGCCAGCAGACAGACCCACAGGGTCACCGGGGAGCTGTTTTTT.

The V and J genes are TRBV6-4 and TRBJ1-2, with D tentatively TRBD1 (5 bases). CDR1 is MRHNA and CDR2 is SNTAGT in the germline V gene. The CDR3 has 13 residues. Between the trimmed V and J ends, which lost 5 bases and 7 bases, there was a span of 14 bases. The CDR3: CASSRGEEGGYTF. CDR3 bases: TGTGCCAGCAGTCGAGGGGAAGAGGGTGGCTACACCTTC.

This clone occurred once. Here the CDR3 reads CASRGDGGYTF. In nucleotides, the CDR3 is TGTGCCAGCAGGGGGGACGGTGGCTACACCTTC. The chain links TRBV28 to TRBJ1-2; possibly TRBD1 for D (5 bases). The V gene's germline CDR1 is MDHEN and CDR2 SYDVKM. The CDR3 is 11 residues long. Trimming stripped 6 bases from V and 7 bases from J, with 9 bases between.

The chain recombines TRBV18 with TRBJ1-5, with D perhaps matching TRBD1 (5 bases). The V end lost 2 bases, the J end lost 5 bases, and 13 bases lay between the germline ends. Germline CDR1 KGHSH, CDR2 LQKENI. CDR3 length: 15 residues. The CDR3: CASSPFTGNDQPQHF. The CDR3 DNA follows: TGTGCCAGCTCACCATTTACAGGAAATGATCAGCCCCAGCATTTT.

This chain connects TRBV5-1 to TRBJ2-1, with D possibly matching TRBD1 (6 bases). This CDR3 spans 14 amino acids. Per germline, CDR1 SGHRS and CDR2 YFSETQ. V was pared by 8 bases and J by 0 bases, with 12 bases between. The CDR3, as DNA: TGCGCCAGTCAGGACAGTCACTCCTACAATGAGCAGTTCTTC. Amino acids: CASQDSHSYNEQFF.

This chain joins TRBV11-3 and TRBJ2-1; the match to TRBD2 covers 7 bases. The trim removed 5 bases at V and 5 bases at J, leaving 9 bases unmatched. The V gene's germline CDR1 is SGHNT and CDR2 YENEEA. The CDR3 spans 15 residues. For the CDR3, the DNA is TGTGCCAGCAGCCCCCGGGGGACTACCAACAATGAGCAGTTCTTC. Translation: CASSPRGTTNNEQFF. Supplemented by reference TRBV11-3 and TRBJ2-1, the full variable domain reads EAGVVQSPRYKIIEKKQPVAFWCNPISGHNTLYWYLQNLGQGPELLIRYENEEAVDDSQLPKDRFSAERLKGVDSTLKIQPAELGDSAVYLCASSPRGTTNNEQFFGPGTRLTVL.

A word on this clone: The junction departs from germline at one end; a sequencing error may be responsible. The chain is built from TRBV7-7 and TRBJ1-3; D is unresolved. The CDR3 runs to 17 residues. Germline V gives CDR1 SSHAT, CDR2 FNYEAQ (reference sequence). This CDR3 is CASSLKSGPRRGNTIYF. The CDR3 coding sequence is TGTGCTAGCAGCTTAAAATCGGGCCCACGGAGGGGAAACACCATATATTTT.

The chain joins TRBV18 to TRBJ1-6, with D unclear. Trimming removed 3 bases from V and 3 bases from J, with 12 bases in between. This CDR3 has 16 amino acids. Germline loops: CDR1 KGHSH, CDR2 LQKENI. DNA for the CDR3: TGTGCCAGCTCACCGGTCCGGTTGAGCTATAATTCACCCCTCCACTTT. Translated: CASSPVRLSYNSPLHF.